A selection of T cell receptor beta chains follows, all from one sample in a study of blood T cell repertoires in COVID-19. The data were produced by immunoSEQ multiplex PCR, yet TCRdb's version contains in-frame clones alone and is incomplete. The data show around 180,000 clones, 86% seen once. The sample consisted of PBMCs or T cells enriched from blood (not recorded which). These receptors were collected from a woman aged 25 to 39 who had recovered from COVID-19. CDR3s include the opening cysteine and the closing phenylalanine or tryptophan. Each record gives: D gene, V gene, J gene, CDR3 protein. The D gene is left open where the match is weak.

TRBD1	TRBV5-6	TRBJ1-5	CASSLTGEDQPQHF
TRBD2	TRBV10-3	TRBJ2-7	CASRRGTSAYEQYF
TRBD2	TRBV11-2	TRBJ2-1	CASSWTSGNAYYNEQFF
TRBD1	TRBV27	TRBJ2-7	CASRPGQEDYEQYF
TRBD2	TRBV18	TRBJ2-7	CASSPGLAYEQYF
.	TRBV29-1	TRBJ1-2	CSVDSRANGYTF
.	TRBV7-8	TRBJ2-7	CASSLQTYSYEQYF
TRBD2	TRBV7-2	TRBJ2-1	CASSPTSGSYNEQFF
.	TRBV9	TRBJ2-5	CASSDMQETQYF
TRBD1	TRBV5-1	TRBJ1-3	CASSLGRDRADTIYF
.	TRBV5-4	TRBJ1-3	CASSLDNSGNTIYF
TRBD1	TRBV3-1/TRBV3-2	TRBJ1-1	CASSRGDTGVTEAFF
.	TRBV30	TRBJ2-1	CAWSGGGQQQFF
TRBD2	TRBV29-1	TRBJ2-1	CSFPSGSTYNEQFF
.	TRBV5-6	TRBJ1-5	CASSFRALDSNQPQHF
.	TRBV27	TRBJ2-7	CASSLTPAVGNYEQYF
.	TRBV15	TRBJ2-1	CATSDDRISYNEQFF
.	TRBV7-2	TRBJ2-7	CASSLVGGSYEQYF
.	TRBV28	TRBJ2-7	CASSSRGRRSYEQYF
.	TRBV3-1/TRBV3-2	TRBJ1-3	CASSQRGSSGNTIYF
.	TRBV27	TRBJ2-5	CASRLGGVGTQYF
.	TRBV9	TRBJ2-2	CASSVEDFPTGELFF
.	TRBV6-6	TRBJ1-6	CASSYSIPGNNSPLHF
TRBD2	TRBV3-1/TRBV3-2	TRBJ2-5	CASSRTSSGRETQYF
.	TRBV2	TRBJ1-5	CASSEGRGTQPQHF
.	TRBV21-1	TRBJ1-6	CASSIPTGKKSYNSPLHF
.	TRBV6-6	TRBJ2-7	CASGTTSYEQYF
TRBD1	TRBV10-3	TRBJ2-7	CAIRPGQGDGYEQYF
TRBD1	TRBV19	TRBJ2-1	CASSGTGNYNEQFF
.	TRBV9	TRBJ2-2	CASSVGRQNTGELFF
TRBD1	TRBV27	TRBJ1-2	CASLGVNPGTGVGYTF
.	TRBV5-4	TRBJ2-7	CASSLDRGNSYEQYF
.	TRBV6-5	TRBJ2-3	CASRTGTMGTDTQYF
.	TRBV27	TRBJ1-6	CASSFREGSPLHF
.	TRBV29-1	TRBJ2-2	CSVWDITAGELFF
.	TRBV11-2	TRBJ1-3	CASSLAAGNTIYF
TRBD2	TRBV5-1	TRBJ2-2	CASSLASSGRSTGELFF
.	TRBV28	TRBJ2-7	CASATGIQDYEQYF
.	TRBV7-9	TRBJ1-1	CASRSDRLNTEAFF
.	TRBV24-1	TRBJ2-1	CATRTSTGAPGEQFF
.	TRBV28	TRBJ2-1	CASSAPSQAPNLGEQFF
TRBD1	TRBV4-1	TRBJ1-2	CASSLGGSYGYTF
.	TRBV7-8	TRBJ2-2	CASSFGASGELFF
TRBD2	TRBV27	TRBJ2-5	CASSPLAGVTQETQYF
TRBD2	TRBV30	TRBJ2-5	CAWSGRGETQYF
TRBD1	TRBV7-8	TRBJ2-7	CASSKGAIYEQYF
TRBD1	TRBV5-6	TRBJ1-1	CASSRTARTGLAFF
.	TRBV28	TRBJ2-2	CASSFFSGELFF
.	TRBV27	TRBJ2-3	CASSSVGDTDTQYF
.	TRBV27	TRBJ1-5	CASSTHPWANQPQHF
TRBD2	TRBV28	TRBJ2-7	CASSVAKGTLIMGIAGEHEQYF
TRBD1	TRBV27	TRBJ2-3	CASSPLPGQGSDTQYF
.	TRBV5-1	TRBJ2-3	CASSAGTYPDTQYF
.	TRBV7-8	TRBJ2-5	CASRTREVGETQYF
.	TRBV27	TRBJ1-2	CASSLTGGGYTF
TRBD2	TRBV10-1	TRBJ2-1	CASSESLAGGPTYNEQFF
.	TRBV18	TRBJ1-5	CASSSQGRGNQPQHF
TRBD1	TRBV7-2	TRBJ1-5	CASSLETGGRQPQHF
.	TRBV7-8	TRBJ1-2	CASSPYAAAGYTF
.	TRBV7-2	TRBJ1-4	CASSLGSVNEKLFF